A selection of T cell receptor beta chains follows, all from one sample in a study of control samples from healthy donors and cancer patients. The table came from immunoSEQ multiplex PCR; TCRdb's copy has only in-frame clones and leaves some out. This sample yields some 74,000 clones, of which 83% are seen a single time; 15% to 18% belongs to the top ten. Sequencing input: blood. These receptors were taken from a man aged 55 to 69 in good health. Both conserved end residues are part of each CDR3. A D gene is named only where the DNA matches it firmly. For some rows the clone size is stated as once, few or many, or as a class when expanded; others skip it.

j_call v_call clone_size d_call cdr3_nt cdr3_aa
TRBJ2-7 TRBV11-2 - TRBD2 TGTGCCAGCAGCCCCGGGGCTAGCGGGAGAGGTTACGAGCAGTACTTC CASSPGASGRGYEQYF
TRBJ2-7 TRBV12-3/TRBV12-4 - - TGTGCCAGCAGTCGGAACTACGAGCAGTACTTC CASSRNYEQYF
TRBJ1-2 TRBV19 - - TGTGCCAGTAGCACAAACAGAGGATCGCGCTATGGCTACACCTTC CASSTNRGSRYGYTF
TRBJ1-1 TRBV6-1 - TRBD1 TGTGCCAGCAGTGAGGACAGGAGGTCGAACACTGAAGCTTTCTTT CASSEDRRSNTEAFF
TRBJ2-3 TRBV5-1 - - TGCGCCAGCAGCTTGAGGAGAGTAGCGTGGACAGATACGCAGTATTTT CASSLRRVAWTDTQYF
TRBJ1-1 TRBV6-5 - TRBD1 TGTGCCAGCAGTTACTCGTTCTTGGGACAGGGGGCGGAAGCTTTCTTT CASSYSFLGQGAEAFF
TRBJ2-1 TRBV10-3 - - TGTGCCATCAGTGAGTCAGGGGGGGGGTGGTACAATGAGCAGTTCTTC CAISESGGGWYNEQFF
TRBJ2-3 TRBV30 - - TGTGCCTGGAGCGGTTTATTGATCACAGATACGCAGTATTTT CAWSGLLITDTQYF
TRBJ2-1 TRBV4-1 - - TGCGCCAGCAGCCAAGATTTGTTGAGTCCCAATGAGCAGTTCTTC CASSQDLLSPNEQFF
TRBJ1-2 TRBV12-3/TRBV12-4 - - TGTGCCAGCAGTTTTGGTGGCTACACCTTC CASSFGGYTF
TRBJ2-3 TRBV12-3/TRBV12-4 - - TGTGCCAGCATAGGGTCGTACCAAGATACGCAGTATTTT CASIGSYQDTQYF
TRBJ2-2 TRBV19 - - TGTGCCAGTAGTACTCCGGGAAGGAACACCGGGGAGCTGTTTTTT CASSTPGRNTGELFF
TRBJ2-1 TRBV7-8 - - TGTGCCAGCAGCTCTACCTACAGGGTAGGTTACAATGAGCAGTTCTTC CASSSTYRVGYNEQFF
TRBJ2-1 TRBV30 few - TGTGCCTGGGGCTGGGGGGATGAGCAGTTCTTC CAWGWGDEQFF
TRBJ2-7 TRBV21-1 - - TGTGCCAGCAGCTTCCCCCGACAGTCCTACACCTACGAGCAGTACTTC CASSFPRQSYTYEQYF
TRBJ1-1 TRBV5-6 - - TGTGCCAGCAGCCGGGACACTACGGGAGCTTTCTTT CASSRDTTGAFF
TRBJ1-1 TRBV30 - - TGTGCCTGGAGCCCCCCCAATAGAAACACTGAAGCTTTCTTT CAWSPPNRNTEAFF
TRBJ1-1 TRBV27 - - TGTGCCAGCAGCTCCCAGATGAACACTGAAGCTTTCTTT CASSSQMNTEAFF
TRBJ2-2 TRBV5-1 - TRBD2 TGCGCCAGCAGCTCCGGGACTATCACGAACACCGGGGAGCTGTTTTTT CASSSGTITNTGELFF
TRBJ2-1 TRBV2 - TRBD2 TGTGCCAGCAGTGAGATAGGACTAGCGGAGCAGTTCTTC CASSEIGLAEQFF
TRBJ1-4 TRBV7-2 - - TGTGCCAGCAGCCGCAGTGGGGGAGGTGAAAAACTGTTTTTT CASSRSGGGEKLFF
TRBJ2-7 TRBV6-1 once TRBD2 TGTGCCAGCAGTGAACCGGGACTAGTTGAAGGAGAGCAGTACTTC CASSEPGLVEGEQYF
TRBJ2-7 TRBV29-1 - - TGCAGCGCCCAATATGGACTTTTCGGTGAGCAGTACTTC CSAQYGLFGEQYF
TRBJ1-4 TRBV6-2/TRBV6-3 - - TGTGCCAGCAGTTGGGACGAGGAAAAACTGTTTTTT CASSWDEEKLFF
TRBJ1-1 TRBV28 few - TGTGCCAGCAGTTCCCAGACCACACGAGCTTTCTTT CASSSQTTRAFF
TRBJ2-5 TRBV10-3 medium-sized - TGTGCCATCAGTGCCGGGCAAGAGACCCAGTACTTC CAISAGQETQYF
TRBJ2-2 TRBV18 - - TGTGCCAGCTCAACGGGACAGAACACCGGGGAGCTGTTTTTT CASSTGQNTGELFF
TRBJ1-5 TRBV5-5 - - TGTGCCAGCAGCTTGCTAGGGCAGAAAAATCAGCCCCAGCATTTT CASSLLGQKNQPQHF
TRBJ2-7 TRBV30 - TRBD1 TGTGCCTGGAGTGGACAGGGTGCCTACGAGCAGTACTTC CAWSGQGAYEQYF
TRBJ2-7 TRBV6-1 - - TGTGCCAGCAGTGACCCCGGCCGGAGGGAGCAGTACTTC CASSDPGRREQYF
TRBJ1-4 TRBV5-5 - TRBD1 TGTGCCAGCAGCTTTTTAGAGCAGGGGGGCGATGAAAAACTGTTTTTT CASSFLEQGGDEKLFF
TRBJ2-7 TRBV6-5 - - TGTGCCAGCAGAAAGGACAGTCGCTCCTACGAGCAGTACTTC CASRKDSRSYEQYF
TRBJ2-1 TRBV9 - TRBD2 TGTGCCAGCAGCCTGCCCCGGGAGGGAGGCAATGAGCAGTTCTTC CASSLPREGGNEQFF
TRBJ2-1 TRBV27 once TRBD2 TGTGCCAGCAGCCCCGGGACTAGCGGGAGCAATGAGCAGTTCTTC CASSPGTSGSNEQFF
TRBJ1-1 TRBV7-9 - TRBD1 TGTGCCAGCAGCCGGACAGGGCTGAACACTGAAGCTTTCTTT CASSRTGLNTEAFF
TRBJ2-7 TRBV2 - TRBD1 TGTGCCAGCAGAGGCCTGACAGGGGAGAGCGAGCAGTACTTC CASRGLTGESEQYF
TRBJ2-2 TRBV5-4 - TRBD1 TGTGCCAGCAGCTATCGACAGGGTTCCGCCGGGGAGCTGTTTTTT CASSYRQGSAGELFF
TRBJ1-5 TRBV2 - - TGTGCCAGCAGTGAAACCTTGGCTAGCAATCAGCCCCAGCATTTT CASSETLASNQPQHF
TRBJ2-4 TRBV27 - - TGTGCCAGCAGGAGAACCGGACTAAGAGACATTCAGTACTTC CASRRTGLRDIQYF
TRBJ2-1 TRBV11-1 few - TGTGCCAGCACCGAACAGGGAGGTTCCTACAATGAGCAGTTCTTC CASTEQGGSYNEQFF
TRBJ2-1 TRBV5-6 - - TGTGCCAGCAGTCCTGCTACAAGCTCCTACAATGAGCAGTTCTTC CASSPATSSYNEQFF
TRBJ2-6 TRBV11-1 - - TGTGCCAGCAGCTCTACCGGACGTGGGGCCAACGTCCTGACTTTC CASSSTGRGANVLTF
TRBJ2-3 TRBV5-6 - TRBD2 TGTGCCAGCAGCTTGGAGCGGGACCCGGTCCATACGCAGTATTTT CASSLERDPVHTQYF
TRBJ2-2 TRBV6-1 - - TGTGCCAGCAGTGCCGTTGCACCAGGGTGGTTCACCGGGGAGCTGTTTTTT CASSAVAPGWFTGELFF
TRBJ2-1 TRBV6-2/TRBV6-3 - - TGTGCCAGCAGTTACTCCACAACAGTGGGGGAGAACAACTACAATGAGCAGTTCTTC CASSYSTTVGENNYNEQFF
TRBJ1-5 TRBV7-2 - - TGTGCCAGCAGCCCAGGTGGGGGCACCCGCAATCAGCCCCAGCATTTT CASSPGGGTRNQPQHF
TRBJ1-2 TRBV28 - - TGTGCCAGCAGTACACAGGTCGGGGGCTACACCTTC CASSTQVGGYTF
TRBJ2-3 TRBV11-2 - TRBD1 TGTGCCAGCAGCTCCCCAGGGGGCTCTTTCTGGGGCACAGATACGCAGTATTTT CASSSPGGSFWGTDTQYF
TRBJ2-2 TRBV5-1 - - TGCGCCAGCAGCTTGGAGCTTGGGGAGCTGTTTTTT CASSLELGELFF
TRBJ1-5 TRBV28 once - TGTGCCAGCACTGCCGACAGGTTGGGGCAGCCCCAGCATTTT CASTADRLGQPQHF